This T cell receptor (beta chain) came from a study of T cell repertoires in cytomegalovirus infection. Study as a whole: Based on public TCR beta signatures, there were indications of CMV infection and of a matching HLA type. Findings of the study overall: Across the ex vivo response, the dominant clonotypes were HLA-C-restricted CMV-specific TCR beta clonotypes.

This clonotype was seen repeatedly, ten times or more. As yet, its antigen is unknown. TCRdb re-analysed the reads in MiXCR, keeping a single row per CDR3 protein. The sample has some 280,000 distinct CDR3 sequences; about an eighth are singletons. The germline CDR1 and CDR2 sequences are SGHTA and FQGNSA. V lost 1 base to trimming and J lost 3 bases; unmatched junction nucleotides: 1. The CDR3 loop spans 14 amino acids. This TCR was recovered from a human donor in good health (CMV status not recorded). Some clones in this sample may be carry-over from other donors' samples. Material for sequencing was PBMCs. The rearrangement uses TRBV7-2 and TRBJ2-3; 7 nucleotides line up with TRBD2. CDR3 coding DNA: TGTGCCAGCAGCTTAGAACTAGCGACAGATACGCAGTATTTT. Protein product: CASSLELATDTQYF.